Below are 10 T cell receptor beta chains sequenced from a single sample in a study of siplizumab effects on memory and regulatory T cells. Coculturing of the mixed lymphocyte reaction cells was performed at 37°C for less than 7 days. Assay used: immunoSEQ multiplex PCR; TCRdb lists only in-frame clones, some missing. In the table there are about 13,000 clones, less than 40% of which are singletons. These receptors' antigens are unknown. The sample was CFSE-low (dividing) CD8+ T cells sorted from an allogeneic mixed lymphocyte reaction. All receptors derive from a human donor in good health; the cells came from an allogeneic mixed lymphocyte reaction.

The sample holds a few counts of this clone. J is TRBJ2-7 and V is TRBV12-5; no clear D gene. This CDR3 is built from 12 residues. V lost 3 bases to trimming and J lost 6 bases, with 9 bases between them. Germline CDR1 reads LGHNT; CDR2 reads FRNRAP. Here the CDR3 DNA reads TGTGCTAGTGGTTTCCGGATGGCCGAGCAGTACTTC. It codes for CASGFRMAEQYF.

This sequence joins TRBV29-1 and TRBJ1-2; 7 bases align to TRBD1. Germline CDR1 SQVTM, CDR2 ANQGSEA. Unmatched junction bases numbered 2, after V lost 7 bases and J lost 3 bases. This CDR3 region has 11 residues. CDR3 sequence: CSATGDYGYTF. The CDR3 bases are TGCAGCGCAACAGGGGACTATGGCTACACCTTC.

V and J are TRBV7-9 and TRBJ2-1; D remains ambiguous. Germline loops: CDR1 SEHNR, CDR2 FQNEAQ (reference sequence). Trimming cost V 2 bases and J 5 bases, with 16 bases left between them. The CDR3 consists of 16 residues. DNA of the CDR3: TGTGCCAGCAGCTTAACGGTGGCCGCTCCCGACAATGAGCAGTTCTTC. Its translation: CASSLTVAAPDNEQFF.

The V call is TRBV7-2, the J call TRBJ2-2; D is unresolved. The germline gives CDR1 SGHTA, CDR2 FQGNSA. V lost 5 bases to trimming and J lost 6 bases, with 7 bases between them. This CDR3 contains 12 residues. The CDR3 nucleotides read TGTGCCAGCAGCCGATATGCCGGGGAGCTGTTTTTT. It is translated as CASSRYAGELFF.

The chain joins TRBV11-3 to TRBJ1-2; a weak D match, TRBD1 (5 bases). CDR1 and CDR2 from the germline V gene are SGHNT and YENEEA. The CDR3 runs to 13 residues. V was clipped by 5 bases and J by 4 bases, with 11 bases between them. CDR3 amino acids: CASSLRQFYGYTF. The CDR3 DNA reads TGTGCCAGCAGCCTTCGACAGTTCTATGGCTACACCTTC.

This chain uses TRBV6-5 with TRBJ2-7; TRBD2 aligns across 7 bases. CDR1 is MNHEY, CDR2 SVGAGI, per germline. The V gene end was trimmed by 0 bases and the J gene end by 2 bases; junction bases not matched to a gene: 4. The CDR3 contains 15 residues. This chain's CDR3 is CASSYSPSGTYEQYF. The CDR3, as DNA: TGTGCCAGCAGTTACTCTCCTAGCGGAACCTACGAGCAGTACTTC.

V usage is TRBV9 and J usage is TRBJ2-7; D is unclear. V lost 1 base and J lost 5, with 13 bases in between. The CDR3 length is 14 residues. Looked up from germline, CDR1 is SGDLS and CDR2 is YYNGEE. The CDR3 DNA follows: TGTGCCAGCAGCGTATCCGGCCCAGCGCACGAGCAGTACTTC. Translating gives CASSVSGPAHEQYF.

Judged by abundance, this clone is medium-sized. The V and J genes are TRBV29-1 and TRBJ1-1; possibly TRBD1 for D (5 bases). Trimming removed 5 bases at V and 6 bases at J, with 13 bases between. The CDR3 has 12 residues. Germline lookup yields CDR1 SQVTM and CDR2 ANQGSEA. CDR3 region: CSVPGGAAEAFF. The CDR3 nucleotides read TGCAGCGTTCCAGGAGGGGCCGCTGAAGCTTTCTTT. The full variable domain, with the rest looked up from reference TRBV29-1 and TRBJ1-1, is SAVISQKPSRDICQRGTSLTIQCQVDSQVTMMFWYRQQPGQSLTLIATANQGSEATYESGFVIDKFPISRPNLTFSTLTVSNMSPEDSSIYLCSVPGGAAEAFFGQGTRLTVV.

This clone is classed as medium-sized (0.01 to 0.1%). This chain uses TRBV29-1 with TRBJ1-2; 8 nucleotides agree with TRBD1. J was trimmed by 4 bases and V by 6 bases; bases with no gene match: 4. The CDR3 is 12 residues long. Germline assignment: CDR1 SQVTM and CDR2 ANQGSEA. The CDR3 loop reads CSVEGQVYGYTF. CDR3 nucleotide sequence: TGCAGCGTGGAGGGACAGGTCTATGGCTACACCTTC.

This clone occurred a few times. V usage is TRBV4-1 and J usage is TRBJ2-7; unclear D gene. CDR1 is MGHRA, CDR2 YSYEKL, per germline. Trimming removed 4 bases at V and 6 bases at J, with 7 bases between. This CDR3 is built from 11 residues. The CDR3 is CASSLAAEQYF. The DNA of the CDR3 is TGCGCCAGCAGCCTTGCGGCCGAGCAGTACTTC.